One sample yielded the 16 T cell receptor beta chains listed below, sequenced in a study of blood T cell repertoires in COVID-19. Generated by immunoSEQ multiplex PCR, the TCRdb table keeps only in-frame clones and is missing some. The sample carries over 200,000 clones, 88% recorded once. The sample taken for sequencing was peripheral blood. These TCRs come from a woman aged 60-75 years with acute or convalescent COVID-19.

This chain connects TRBV2 to TRBJ2-5; possible D gene TRBD2, 5 bases. Trimming took off 4 bases at V and 5 bases at J, with 23 bases between the two ends. This CDR3 comprises 17 residues. Germline-derived CDR1 and CDR2 are SNHLY and FYNNEI. CDR3 sequence (DNA): TGTGCCAGCAGTGTCTTAGTTTGGGAGCGGAGGTGGGAGACCCAGTACTTC. Protein: CASSVLVWERRWETQYF.

The V gene is TRBV12-3 or TRBV12-4, the J gene TRBJ1-2, with a possible D match to TRBD1 (5 bases). V lost 6 bases and J 5 bases, leaving 13 bases between the germline ends. CDR3 length: 13 amino acids. DNA for the CDR3: TGTGCCAGCAGCGTCAATACAGGTTATGGCTACACCTTC. It translates to CASSVNTGYGYTF.

The chain joins TRBV7-9 to TRBJ2-5, with 10 bases identical to TRBD2. This CDR3 spans 17 amino acids. With 4 bases clipped from V and 4 bases from J, the junction kept 12 bases outside the gene matches. Looked up from germline, CDR1 is SEHNR and CDR2 is FQNEAQ (reference sequence). The CDR3 is CASSSGASGRIGETQYF. The CDR3 DNA reads TGTGCCAGCAGCTCAGGGGCTAGCGGGAGAATTGGAGAGACCCAGTACTTC.

The chain recombines TRBV5-1 with TRBJ1-2; 9 nucleotides align to TRBD1. Germline-derived CDR1 and CDR2 are SGHRS and YFSETQ. The CDR3 contains 14 residues. V lost 7 bases and J lost 8; bases outside the gene matches: 12. The CDR3 here is CASAPQQGARGYTF. The DNA of the CDR3 is TGCGCCAGCGCCCCCCAACAGGGGGCGCGGGGCTACACCTTC.

This chain joins TRBV15 and TRBJ1-5; possible D gene TRBD1, 6 bases. V was pared by 6 bases and J by 6 bases, with 12 bases between. The V gene's germline CDR1 is LNHNV and CDR2 YYDKDF (reference sequence). The CDR3 is 13 amino acids. The CDR3 sequence: CATSWGGPQPQHF. The DNA for the CDR3 is TGTGCCACCAGTTGGGGGGGGCCTCAGCCCCAGCATTTT.

The genes are TRBV7-2 and TRBJ1-6, with D perhaps TRBD1 (6 bases). V lost 1 base and J 7 bases, leaving 14 bases between the germline ends. In germline, CDR1 is SGHTA, CDR2 FQGNSA. The length of the CDR3 is 16 residues. The CDR3 DNA follows: TGTGCCAGCAGCTTAGATGACAGGACGTTGAATTCACCCCTCCACTTT. Protein sequence: CASSLDDRTLNSPLHF.

J is TRBJ1-1 and V is TRBV10-1; no firm D call. Trimming pared 3 bases from V and 0 bases from J, leaving 8 bases between. The V gene's germline CDR1 is WNHNN and CDR2 SYGVQD (reference sequence). This CDR3 is built from 14 residues. The CDR3 DNA sequence: TGCGCCAGCAGTGACGGAGGGATGAACACTGAAGCTTTCTTT. Protein sequence: CASSDGGMNTEAFF.

V gene TRBV7-2 combines with J gene TRBJ2-3; D is unclear. V was pared by 5 bases and J by 4 bases, with 4 bases between. The CDR3 length is 11 residues. Germline-derived CDR1 and CDR2 are SGHTA and FQGNSA. CDR3 protein: CASSPADTQYF. CDR3 bases: TGTGCCAGCAGCCCCGCAGATACGCAGTATTTT.

This clone has a handful of counts. V and J are TRBV6-5 and TRBJ1-2; 9 bases match TRBD1. This CDR3 region has 15 residues. Germline CDR1 is MNHEY and CDR2 is SVGAGI. V gave up 1 base and J gave up 7 bases; unmatched junction bases: 7. CDR3 sequence (DNA): TGTGCCAGCAGTTACTACCCCGGGACAGGGTCTGGCTACACCTTC. It specifies CASSYYPGTGSGYTF.

The rearrangement links TRBV5-5 to TRBJ1-1, with 7 bases matching TRBD1. The CDR3 is made up of 13 amino acids. V shed 6 bases and J 4 bases; nucleotides not matched to a gene: 6. Germline CDR1 is SGHKS and CDR2 is YYEKEE (reference sequence). The CDR3 DNA follows: TGTGCCAGCACCAGGGGGTTTGGCACTGAAGCTTTCTTT. Its translation: CASTRGFGTEAFF. Variable domain in full (rest from reference TRBV5-5 and TRBJ1-1): DAGVTQSPTHLIKTRGQQVTLRCSPISGHKSVSWYQQVLGQGPQFIFQYYEKEERGRGNFPDRFSARQFPNYSSELNVNALLLGDSALYLCASTRGFGTEAFFGQGTRLTVV.

The gene calls are TRBV7-6 and TRBJ1-4; TRBD1 matches 12 bases. CDR3 size: 17 residues. The germline CDR1 and CDR2 sequences are SGHVS and FNYEAQ. With V trimmed by 5 bases and J by 3 bases, 7 bases remained unmatched. The CDR3 sequence: CASSRPGQGAPNEKLFF. Here the CDR3 DNA reads TGTGCCAGCAGCCGACCGGGACAGGGGGCACCTAATGAAAAACTGTTTTTT. Using reference TRBV7-6 and TRBJ1-4 for the parts outside the CDR3, the full variable domain is GAGVSQSPRYKVTKRGQDVALRCDPISGHVSLYWYRQALGQGPEFLTYFNYEAQQDKSGLPNDRFSAERPEGSISTLTIQRTEQRDSAMYRCASSRPGQGAPNEKLFFGSGTQLSVL.

Worth noting for this clone: Other nucleotide sequences in the sample specify the same CDR3. The J gene is TRBJ2-7, the V gene TRBV19; D possibly corresponds to TRBD1 (5 bases). Germline values: CDR1 LNHDA, CDR2 SQIVND (reference sequence). The CDR3 loop spans 14 amino acids. V was pared by 1 base and J by 2 bases, with 9 bases between. CDR3 residues: CASSIARGTYEQYF. The CDR3 coding sequence is TGTGCCAGTAGTATAGCTAGGGGAACCTACGAGCAGTACTTC.

The J gene is TRBJ1-1, the V gene TRBV19, with unresolved D. The CDR3 extends over 13 amino acids. CDR1 LNHDA and CDR2 SQIVND come from the germline V gene (reference sequence). The V gene lost 5 bases and the J gene lost 6 bases, with 13 bases spanning the gap. DNA of the CDR3: TGTGCCAGTAGTTCTGGGAGAGTAGCTGAAGCTTTCTTT. As protein: CASSSGRVAEAFF.

The gene calls are TRBV19 and TRBJ1-2, with D maybe TRBD1 (6 bases). This CDR3 spans 19 amino acids. V was pared by 4 bases and J by 8 bases, with 32 bases between. The germline gives CDR1 LNHDA, CDR2 SQIVND (reference sequence). The CDR3 region has the DNA TGTGCCAGTAGTACCACCTTGTGGACACAGGGTTTTGAGACTTTGGGCTACACCTTC. Residues: CASSTTLWTQGFETLGYTF.

J is TRBJ2-3 and V is TRBV7-2; TRBD1 agrees at 11 bases. This CDR3 is built from 16 residues. V was pared by 5 bases and J by 5 bases, with 9 bases of the junction left unmatched. Germline CDR1 SGHTA, CDR2 FQGNSA. The CDR3 DNA follows: TGTGCCAGCAGCCTACGGGGGACAGGGGGGGTAGATACGCAGTATTTT. Translating gives CASSLRGTGGVDTQYF.

This clone was seen just once. The chain links TRBV5-1 to TRBJ1-1, with 10 positions matching TRBD1. Unmatched junction bases numbered 3, after V lost 0 bases and J lost 4 bases. This CDR3 is built from 15 residues. Germline V CDR1 and CDR2: SGHRS, YFSETQ. The CDR3 DNA is TGCGCCAGCAGCTTGGGGGGACAGGGGACCACTGAAGCTTTCTTT. It yields the protein CASSLGGQGTTEAFF.